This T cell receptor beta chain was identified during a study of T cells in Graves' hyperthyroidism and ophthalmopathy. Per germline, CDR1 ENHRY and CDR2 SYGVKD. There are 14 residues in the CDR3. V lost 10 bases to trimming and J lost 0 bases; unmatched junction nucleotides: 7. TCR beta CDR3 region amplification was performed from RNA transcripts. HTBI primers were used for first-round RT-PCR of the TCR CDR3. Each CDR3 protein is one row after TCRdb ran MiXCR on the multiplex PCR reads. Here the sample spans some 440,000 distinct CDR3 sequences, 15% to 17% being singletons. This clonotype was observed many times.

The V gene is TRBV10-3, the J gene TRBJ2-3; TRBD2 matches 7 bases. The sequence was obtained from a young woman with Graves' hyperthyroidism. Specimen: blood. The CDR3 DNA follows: TGTGCCACCGGAGGGCGGGGGAGCACAGATACGCAGTATTTT. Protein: CATGGRGSTDTQYF.